The rows below give T cell receptor beta chains drawn from one sample of a study of cytomegalovirus exposure and HLA in healthy donors. Here immunoSEQ multiplex PCR was the method, and the copy in TCRdb shows in-frame clones only, minus some. This listing includes 220,000 or so clones. Source material: PBMCs. All receptors derive from a girl aged 2 to 10 in good health and CMV-seropositive. Each CDR3 is given with its conserved first and last residue. The order of the fields is D gene, V gene, J gene, CDR3 DNA, CDR3 protein. D genes are given only for firm matches.

TRBD2	TRBV7-2	TRBJ2-7	TGTGCCAGCAACAGTCCGGGACTAGCGACCTACGAGCAGTACTTC	CASNSPGLATYEQYF
TRBD2	TRBV7-9	TRBJ2-1	TGTGCCAGCAGCCCGTCGGGGGCGGGAGGGCCGGTGGATGAGCAGTTCTTC	CASSPSGAGGPVDEQFF
TRBD2	TRBV10-3	TRBJ2-7	TGTGCCATCACGGCTAGCGGGAGCTACGAGCAGTACTTC	CAITASGSYEQYF
.	TRBV5-8	TRBJ1-1	TGTGCCAGCAGCTTGGTGTCACCGAAGCCTGAAGCTTTCTTT	CASSLVSPKPEAFF
.	TRBV7-7	TRBJ2-5	TGTGCTAGCAGCCCGAATTACGGGTCACGGGAGACCCAGTACTTC	CASSPNYGSRETQYF
.	TRBV7-2	TRBJ1-2	TGTGCCAGCAGCTTAGGGCCAGGGGTTAACTATGGCTACACCTTC	CASSLGPGVNYGYTF
.	TRBV4-1	TRBJ2-7	TGCGCCAGCAGCCCTCCGGGCGGGCACTCCTACGAGCAGTACTTC	CASSPPGGHSYEQYF
.	TRBV25-1	TRBJ2-7	TGTGCCAGCAGTGATAAGAGACTGAGGAGCTCCTACGAGCAGTACTTC	CASSDKRLRSSYEQYF
TRBD1	TRBV10-1	TRBJ1-5	TGCGCCAGCAGTGACAGGGGGTGGACGCCCCAGCATTTT	CASSDRGWTPQHF
.	TRBV7-8	TRBJ2-7	TGTGCCAGCATCAAAGGCGGCTCCCCCTCCTACGAGCAGTACTTC	CASIKGGSPSYEQYF
.	TRBV11-2	TRBJ2-7	TGTGCCAGCAGTATGGTGGGCGCAGAGGAGCAGTACTTC	CASSMVGAEEQYF
.	TRBV7-8	TRBJ1-5	TGTGCCAGCAGCTTAGAGGGGGTAGGTGGTCGCAATCAGCCCCAGCATTTT	CASSLEGVGGRNQPQHF
TRBD2	TRBV28	TRBJ2-7	TGTGCCAGCAGCCTACGTAGAGTAGCGGGATGGGGGGGGTACGAGCAGTACTTC	CASSLRRVAGWGGYEQYF
.	TRBV10-2	TRBJ1-2	TGCGCCAGCAGTGAGCCACAGCCTAACTATGGCTACACCTTC	CASSEPQPNYGYTF
.	TRBV6-6	TRBJ2-5	TGTGCCAGCAGTTATCAGGGGGGCAGCCAAGAGACCCAGTACTTC	CASSYQGGSQETQYF
TRBD2	TRBV7-2	TRBJ2-7	TGTGCCAGCAGCTTAGCTACTAGCGGGAGCTCCTACGAGCAGTACTTC	CASSLATSGSSYEQYF
.	TRBV7-2	TRBJ2-5	TGTGCCAGCAGCTCCCCGTGGGCCCAAGAGACCCAGTACTTC	CASSSPWAQETQYF
.	TRBV30	TRBJ1-2	TGTGCCTGGACCAGCGGGGGTGACTATGGCTACACCTTC	CAWTSGGDYGYTF
.	TRBV18	TRBJ2-7	TGTGCCAGCTCAGCCCCAGGGGCGGAGCAGTACTTC	CASSAPGAEQYF
TRBD1	TRBV27	TRBJ1-1	TGTGCCAGCAGCAGGGACAGGGGGCGAGGGGGAGCTTTCTTT	CASSRDRGRGGAFF
.	TRBV27	TRBJ1-2	TGTGCCAGCAGTTTATCGGCGGGACGCCGGACTTATGGCTACACCTTC	CASSLSAGRRTYGYTF
.	TRBV30	TRBJ2-7	TGTGCCTGGGGGGAGAGGTCCTACGAGCAGTACTTC	CAWGERSYEQYF
.	TRBV4-1	TRBJ2-1	TGCGCCAGCAGCCCCAGCTCCTACAATGAGCAGTTCTTC	CASSPSSYNEQFF
TRBD2	TRBV18	TRBJ2-1	TGTGCCAGCTCACCAGGGACTAGCGGAGGCATCTACAATGAGCAGTTCTTC	CASSPGTSGGIYNEQFF
TRBD1	TRBV28	TRBJ2-3	TGTGCCAGCAGTTTAGGACAGGGGCCAAAAGGGACAGATACGCAGTATTTT	CASSLGQGPKGTDTQYF
TRBD2	TRBV9	TRBJ2-1	TGTGCCAGCAGCGGAACTAGCGGGGAGTGGGGTGAGCAGTTCTTC	CASSGTSGEWGEQFF
.	TRBV27	TRBJ2-2	TGTGCCAGCTCCGGGACTCACACCGGGGAGCTGTTTTTT	CASSGTHTGELFF
TRBD2	TRBV7-6	TRBJ2-1	TGTGCCAGCAGCCCGACTAGCGGGAGTTACAATGAGCAGTTCTTC	CASSPTSGSYNEQFF
.	TRBV10-2	TRBJ2-5	TGCGCCAGCAGTGAGTCGTATCGCGATGGGGGCGCGGAGACCCAGTACTTC	CASSESYRDGGAETQYF
TRBD1	TRBV6-6	TRBJ1-5	TGTGCCAGCAGTACCCGGACAGGGACGGGCAATCAGCCCCAGCATTTT	CASSTRTGTGNQPQHF
TRBD2	TRBV19	TRBJ2-7	TGTGCCAGTAGTGCGAGCGGGATAACCTACGAGCAGTACTTC	CASSASGITYEQYF
TRBD1	TRBV13	TRBJ2-2	TGTGCCAGCAGCTTCCTGGACAGGGACACCGGGGAGCTGTTTTTT	CASSFLDRDTGELFF
.	TRBV27	TRBJ2-7	TGTGCCAGCAGTTTATCAACGGGAGTGGGGGAGCAGTACTTC	CASSLSTGVGEQYF
.	TRBV20-1	TRBJ1-1	TGCAGTGTACAGGGTAGCACTGAAGCTTTCTTT	CSVQGSTEAFF
TRBD2	TRBV5-4	TRBJ2-1	TGTGCCAGCAGCGGGACTAGCGGGACCAGCACCTACAATGAGCAGTTCTTC	CASSGTSGTSTYNEQFF
.	TRBV27	TRBJ2-3	TGTGCCAGCAGACCAAGAAAGGGGGTGATGCCAGATACGCAGTATTTT	CASRPRKGVMPDTQYF
TRBD2	TRBV5-6	TRBJ2-7	TGTGCCAGCAGCCGAGGGACTAGCGCTTCCTACGAGCAGTACTTC	CASSRGTSASYEQYF
.	TRBV28	TRBJ2-2	TGTGCCAGCGCCGAATTACAGGGGAGGACCACCGGGGAGCTGTTTTTT	CASAELQGRTTGELFF